This entry features one TCR beta chain sequence. Its target is not known. The record originates from a study of Tregs in tolerant kidney transplant recipients. The study, taken as a whole, reports: Findings come from small patient numbers and require larger validation.

V lost 4 bases to trimming and J lost 5 bases; unmatched junction nucleotides: 4. Germline CDR1 and CDR2: LGHNA and YNFKEQ. The CDR3 loop spans 15 amino acids. This table comes from immunoSEQ multiplex PCR, and its TCRdb copy is limited to in-frame clones, with some not included. The profile shows 46,000 or so clones, about 90% of them singletons. Unstimulated regulatory T cells (CD4+CD25+CD127-), CD4+CD25- non-regulatory cells, CD4 and CD8 cells were FACS-sorted from thawed PBMCs. Regulatory T cells were sorted from thawed PBMCs rested overnight at 37°C with around 180 IU/ml IL-2. Sequenced: Tregs from blood. This receptor was taken from a human donor in good health. The V gene is TRBV4-2, the J gene TRBJ2-1, with 11 bases identical to TRBD2. CDR3 protein: CASSPISGGDNEQFF. In DNA, the CDR3 is TGTGCCAGCAGCCCCATTAGCGGGGGGGACAATGAGCAGTTCTTC.